The present entry profiles one T cell receptor beta chain with its context. The data stem from a study of blood T cell repertoires in COVID-19. Across the whole study: Spain, Italy and the United States supplied samples that represented acute and convalescent COVID-19. Sample material is recorded as cDNA or gDNA derived from T cells, B-cell-depleted T cells, or PBMCs.

J lost 1 base, V lost 8 bases, and 2 bases had no gene match. This CDR3 has 13 residues. CDR1 and CDR2 from the germline V gene are LNHDA and SQIVND (reference sequence). Original handling: How many nucleated cells were present was estimated from reference gene primer amplification. Clones were sequenced by immunoSEQ multiplex PCR, and TCRdb holds only the in-frame ones, with some missing. The V and J calls and clone size are taken from that table; D and trimming were inferred from the DNA. Among around 300,000 clones listed, roughly 88% were seen once. The specimen sequenced was peripheral blood. This clonotype originated in a woman aged 45-65 years with active or convalescent COVID-19. V usage is TRBV19 and J usage is TRBJ2-3, with 8 bases lining up with TRBD1. Written as DNA, the CDR3 is TGTGCCAGTCGGGGACAGGGCACAGATACGCAGTATTTT. Amino acid sequence: CASRGQGTDTQYF.